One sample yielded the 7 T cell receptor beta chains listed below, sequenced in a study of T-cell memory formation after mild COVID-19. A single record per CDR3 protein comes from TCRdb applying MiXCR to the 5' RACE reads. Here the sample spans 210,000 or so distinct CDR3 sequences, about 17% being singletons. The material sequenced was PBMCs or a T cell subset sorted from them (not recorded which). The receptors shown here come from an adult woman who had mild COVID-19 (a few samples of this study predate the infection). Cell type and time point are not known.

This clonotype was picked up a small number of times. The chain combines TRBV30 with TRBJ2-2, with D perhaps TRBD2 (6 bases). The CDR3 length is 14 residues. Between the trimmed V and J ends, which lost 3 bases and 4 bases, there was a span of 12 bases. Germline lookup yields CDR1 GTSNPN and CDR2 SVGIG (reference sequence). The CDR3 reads CAWSGGFGTGELFF. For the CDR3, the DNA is TGTGCCTGGAGCGGGGGTTTTGGCACCGGGGAGCTGTTTTTT.

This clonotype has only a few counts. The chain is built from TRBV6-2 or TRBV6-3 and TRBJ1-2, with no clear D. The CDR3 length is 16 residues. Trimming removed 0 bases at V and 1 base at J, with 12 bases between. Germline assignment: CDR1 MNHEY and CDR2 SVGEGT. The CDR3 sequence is CASSYSAAGDNYGYTF. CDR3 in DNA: TGTGCCAGCAGTTACTCTGCGGCAGGAGATAACTATGGCTACACCTTC.

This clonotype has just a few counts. CDR3 sequence reads: CASSPRTVATLQETQYF. The CDR3 nucleotides read TGTGCCAGCAGCCCGAGGACGGTCGCCACCCTTCAAGAGACCCAGTACTTC. The chain carries TRBV7-9 and TRBJ2-5, with D unresolved. The CDR3 has 17 residues. V lost 5 bases and J lost 2, with 21 bases in between. Per germline, CDR1 SEHNR and CDR2 FQNEAQ (reference sequence). Supplemented by reference TRBV7-9 and TRBJ2-5, the full variable domain reads DTGVSQNPRHKITKRGQNVTFRCDPISEHNRLYWYRQTLGQGPEFLTYFQNEAQLEKSRLLSDRFSAERPKGSFSTLEIQRTEQGDSAMYLCASSPRTVATLQETQYFGPGTRLLVL.

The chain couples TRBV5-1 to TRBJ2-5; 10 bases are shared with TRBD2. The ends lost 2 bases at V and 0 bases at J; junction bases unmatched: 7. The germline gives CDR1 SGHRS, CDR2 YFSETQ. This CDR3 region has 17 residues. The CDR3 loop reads CASSLRTSGAYQETQYF. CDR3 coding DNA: TGCGCCAGCAGCTTACGGACTAGCGGAGCCTACCAAGAGACCCAGTACTTC.

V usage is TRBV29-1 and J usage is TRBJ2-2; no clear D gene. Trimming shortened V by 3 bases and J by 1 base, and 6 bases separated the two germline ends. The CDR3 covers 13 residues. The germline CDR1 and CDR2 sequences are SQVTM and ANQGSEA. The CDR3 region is CSVDTGNTGELFF. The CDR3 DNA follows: TGCAGCGTTGACACCGGGAACACCGGGGAGCTGTTTTTT.

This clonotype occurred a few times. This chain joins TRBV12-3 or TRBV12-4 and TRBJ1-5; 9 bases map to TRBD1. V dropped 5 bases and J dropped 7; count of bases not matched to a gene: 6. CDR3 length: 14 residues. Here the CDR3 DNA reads TGTGCCAGCAGTCCCGGGACAGGGAGCCAGCCCCAGCATTTT. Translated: CASSPGTGSQPQHF.

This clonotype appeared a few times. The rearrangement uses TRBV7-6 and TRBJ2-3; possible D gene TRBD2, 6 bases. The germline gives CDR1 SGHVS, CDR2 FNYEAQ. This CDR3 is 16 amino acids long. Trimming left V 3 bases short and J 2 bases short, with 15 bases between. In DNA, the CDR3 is TGTGCCAGCAGCTTTGCGGCGGGGTCCCTCACAGATACGCAGTATTTT. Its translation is CASSFAAGSLTDTQYF.